A single sample is the source of the 23 T cell receptor beta chains below, sequenced in a study of shared clonotypes between healthy human individuals. TCRdb's copy holds only in-frame clones and misses some; the assay was immunoSEQ multiplex PCR. This sample yields hundreds of thousands of clones, of which around 96% are seen a single time; over 0.09% belongs to the top ten. Naive CD8 cells lacked CD45RO, underwent positive selection for CCR7 and left out terminally differentiated effector memory CD45RA+ cells. The sequencing sample was made of naive CD8+ T cells sorted from blood. These receptors all come from a woman aged 25 to 39 in good health.

The rearrangement joins TRBV6-5 to TRBJ2-7; no clear D. Trimming removed 2 bases from V and 5 bases from J, with 16 bases in between. The germline V gene has CDR1 MNHEY and CDR2 SVGAGI. This CDR3 has 15 residues. DNA for the CDR3: TGTGCCAGCAGTTACCATAAAGGGTCACCACACGAGCAGTACTTC. Its translation: CASSYHKGSPHEQYF.

CDR3 bases: TGTGCCAGCAGTGGGACTAGCGTTACAAATGAGCAGTTCTTC. Amino acid sequence: CASSGTSVTNEQFF. The J gene is TRBJ2-1, the V gene TRBV27, with 10 positions matching TRBD2. The ends lost 5 bases at V and 7 bases at J; junction bases unmatched: 5. Per germline, CDR1 MNHEY and CDR2 SMNVEV (reference sequence). The CDR3 is made up of 14 amino acids.

The chain couples TRBV11-2 to TRBJ2-5; D remains ambiguous. Trimming removed 5 bases at V and 0 bases at J, with 4 bases between. This CDR3 is 12 amino acids long. Germline CDR1 and CDR2: SGHAT and FQNNGV. The CDR3 nucleotides read TGTGCCAGCAGCCGCAACCAAGAGACCCAGTACTTC. Amino acids: CASSRNQETQYF.

CDR3 sequence: CASSSPGGGQLNTEAFF. As DNA, the CDR3 is TGTGCCAGCAGCTCACCGGGCGGGGGACAGCTGAACACTGAAGCTTTCTTT. This chain uses TRBV7-9 with TRBJ1-1; 7 positions match TRBD1. Germline V gene data show CDR1 as SEHNR and CDR2 as FQNEAQ (reference sequence). CDR3 length: 17 residues. J was trimmed by 0 bases and V by 4 bases; bases with no gene match: 11.

Notes on this clone: Other nucleotide sequences from this sample produce the same CDR3. The V and J genes are TRBV19 and TRBJ1-5, with no clear D. CDR1 is LNHDA, CDR2 SQIVND, per germline (reference sequence). This CDR3 is built from 15 residues. The germline V and J ends were trimmed by 3 bases and 0 bases, with 9 bases remaining between them. Here the CDR3 reads CASSITDYSNQPQHF. CDR3 coding DNA: TGTGCCAGTAGTATCACAGATTATAGCAATCAGCCCCAGCATTTT. The full variable domain, its missing parts supplied by reference TRBV19 and TRBJ1-5, is DGGITQSPKYLFRKEGQNVTLSCEQNLNHDAMYWYRQDPGQGLRLIYYSQIVNDFQKGDIAEGYSVSREKKESFPLTVTSAQKNPTAFYLCASSITDYSNQPQHFGDGTRLSIL.

The chain recombines TRBV10-3 with TRBJ1-2; D is undetermined. V was clipped by 6 bases and J by 8 bases, with 19 bases between them. The CDR3 sequence is 14 residues long. Germline CDR1 ENHRY, CDR2 SYGVKD. The CDR3 bases are TGTGCCATCAGAGGAGACCAAGCCTTGGAGGGCTACACCTTC. It is translated as CAIRGDQALEGYTF.

The V call is TRBV5-8, the J call TRBJ2-5; 12 nucleotides line up with TRBD1. The germline V gene has CDR1 SGHTS and CDR2 YDEGEE. Trimming removed 4 bases from V and 5 bases from J; junction bases left unmatched: 6. The length of the CDR3 is 15 residues. As DNA, the CDR3 is TGTGCCAGCAGCATGGGACAGGGGGCTGAGGAGACCCAGTACTTC. Amino acid sequence: CASSMGQGAEETQYF.

The chain joins TRBV4-2 to TRBJ2-7; no clear D. The length of the CDR3 is 13 residues. CDR1 is LGHNA and CDR2 is YNFKEQ in the germline V gene. The germline V and J ends were trimmed by 2 bases and 3 bases, with 8 bases remaining between them. CDR3 sequence (DNA): TGTGCCAGCAGCCAATACAAAAACTACGAGCAGTACTTC. This sequence encodes CASSQYKNYEQYF.

This clone occurred once. This chain links TRBV19 with TRBJ1-4; maybe TRBD1 (6 bases). Germline CDR1 is LNHDA and CDR2 is SQIVND (reference sequence). This CDR3 contains 18 residues. Trimming removed 5 bases at V and 7 bases at J, with 26 bases between. This chain's CDR3 is CASSPEHREEGIGEKLFF. CDR3 coding DNA: TGTGCCAGTAGTCCAGAACACAGGGAGGAGGGGATTGGTGAAAAACTGTTTTTT.

This chain uses TRBV11-2 with TRBJ2-5, with 9 bases identical to TRBD2. Trimming took 6 bases from V and 0 from J; bases not matched to a gene: 14. The length of the CDR3 is 18 residues. The V gene's germline CDR1 is SGHAT and CDR2 FQNNGV. CDR3 nucleotides: TGTGCCAGCAGGATTGTCCTAGCGGGGTTCCCGTACCAAGAGACCCAGTACTTC. This sequence encodes CASRIVLAGFPYQETQYF.

V and J are TRBV7-6 and TRBJ2-3, with 13 bases matching TRBD2. Germline CDR1 reads SGHVS; CDR2 reads FNYEAQ. V gave up 4 bases and J gave up 3 bases; unmatched junction bases: 10. This CDR3 comprises 18 residues. The chain's CDR3 is CASSSSPRTSGRTDTQYF. The CDR3 coding sequence is TGTGCCAGCAGCTCTTCACCACGGACTAGCGGGAGAACAGATACGCAGTATTTT.

The CDR3 DNA is TGTGCCAGCAGCCAAGGAGGGACCTACGAGCAGTACTTC. Translating gives CASSQGGTYEQYF. The chain joins TRBV4-2 to TRBJ2-5, with a tentative D call TRBD2 (5 bases). The end of the DNA fits TRBJ2-7 better, so the J call may be wrong. The CDR3 is 13 residues long. The germline V gene encodes CDR1 LGHNA and CDR2 YNFKEQ.

V and J are TRBV9 and TRBJ1-2; the D is unclear. Trimming stripped 0 bases from V and 6 bases from J, with 9 bases between. Per germline, CDR1 SGDLS and CDR2 YYNGEE. The CDR3 has 13 amino acids. CDR3 residues: CASSVGQNHGYTF. CDR3 DNA: TGTGCCAGCAGCGTAGGACAAAATCATGGCTACACCTTC.

This chain uses TRBV5-5 with TRBJ2-7; 10 bases are a match to TRBD2. Germline trimming cut 3 bases from V and 0 bases from J; bases unmatched to any gene: 3. CDR3 size: 15 residues. The germline V gene has CDR1 SGHKS and CDR2 YYEKEE (reference sequence). DNA for the CDR3: TGTGCCAGCAGCTCGGGGACTAGCGACTCCTACGAGCAGTACTTC. It encodes CASSSGTSDSYEQYF.

The gene calls are TRBV29-1 and TRBJ2-3, with TRBD2 identical over 9 bases. Looked up from germline, CDR1 is SQVTM and CDR2 is ANQGSEA. V lost 7 bases, J lost 3 bases, and 8 bases stayed unmatched. The length of the CDR3 is 14 residues. For the CDR3, the DNA is TGCAGCGGGAGGCTAGCGGGGAGAACAGATACGCAGTATTTT. It specifies CSGRLAGRTDTQYF.

The gene calls are TRBV7-9 and TRBJ1-6, with D unclear. V lost 5 bases and J 9 bases, leaving 8 bases between the germline ends. Germline CDR1 SEHNR, CDR2 FQNEAQ (reference sequence). This CDR3 has 12 amino acids. The CDR3 region has the DNA TGTGCCAGCAGCCCGGCCGGTTCACCCCTCCACTTT. This codes for CASSPAGSPLHF.

The chain recombines TRBV12-5 with TRBJ1-1, with 7 nucleotides matching TRBD1. The CDR3 consists of 17 residues. The germline gives CDR1 LGHNT, CDR2 FRNRAP. With 3 bases clipped from V and 0 bases from J, the junction kept 10 bases outside the gene matches. CDR3 in DNA: TGTGCTAGTGGTTTAGCCAGGGGGTCTGCAATGAACACTGAAGCTTTCTTT. This translates into CASGLARGSAMNTEAFF.

This chain joins TRBV10-2 and TRBJ2-6, with 7 positions matching TRBD2. The CDR3 is made up of 15 amino acids. V lost 9 bases and J lost 2; bases outside the gene matches: 7. In germline, CDR1 is WSHSY, CDR2 SAAADI. CDR3 protein: CASYSGGTGANVLTF. The CDR3 DNA is TGCGCCAGTTACTCGGGAGGCACTGGGGCCAACGTCCTGACTTTC.

The rearrangement links TRBV5-1 to TRBJ2-1, with D perhaps TRBD2 (5 bases). Germline V gives CDR1 SGHRS, CDR2 YFSETQ. CDR3 length: 14 residues. Trimming cost V 2 bases and J 5 bases, with 11 bases left between them. The CDR3 sequence: CASSLGSTHNEQFF. In nucleotides, the CDR3 is TGCGCCAGCAGCTTAGGGAGTACCCACAATGAGCAGTTCTTC.

This chain links TRBV6-6 with TRBJ1-5; D might be TRBD1 (5 bases). This CDR3 comprises 15 residues. Germline CDR1 is MNHNY and CDR2 is SVGAGI (reference sequence). The ends were cut back, 0 bases at V and 9 bases at J, with 15 bases in the middle. The CDR3 sequence is CASSYSLGEVRPQHF. The DNA for the CDR3 is TGTGCCAGCAGTTACTCGTTGGGGGAGGTGAGGCCCCAGCATTTT.

A word on this clone: The same CDR3 can be traced to other DNA sequences in this sample. V gene TRBV9 combines with J gene TRBJ1-5; D possibly corresponds to TRBD1 (5 bases). V lost 3 bases and J lost 2, with 9 bases in between. Germline CDR1 SGDLS, CDR2 YYNGEE. This CDR3 comprises 14 residues. The DNA of the CDR3 is TGTGCCAGCAGCGACGGGACGGGCAATCAGCCCCAGCATTTT. This codes for CASSDGTGNQPQHF.

The chain couples TRBV7-8 to TRBJ2-7; TRBD1 might be the D (7 bases). The ends were cut back, 6 bases at V and 7 bases at J, with 13 bases in the middle. CDR1 SGHVS and CDR2 FQNEAQ come from the germline V gene. The CDR3 runs to 12 residues. The CDR3 DNA reads as TGTGCCAGCAGTCCACAGGGGAGGGAGCAGTACTTC. Translated: CASSPQGREQYF.

The genes are TRBV10-2 and TRBJ2-7; D unclear. This CDR3 contains 13 residues. The V end lost 0 bases, the J end lost 4 bases, and 7 bases lay between the germline ends. Germline V gene lookup returns CDR1 WSHSY and CDR2 SAAADI. Here the CDR3 DNA reads TGCGCCAGCAGTGAGTCGATTTCGTACGAGCAGTACTTC. Amino acids: CASSESISYEQYF.